A selection of T cell receptor beta chains follows, all from one sample in a study of CD8+CD57+ T cells in acquired aplastic anemia. TCRdb reprocessed the reads via MiXCR and lists one record per CDR3 protein. Of 150,000 to 200,000 distinct CDR3 sequences in the sample, around 52% were seen once. The material sequenced was sorted CD4+, CD8+, or CD8+CD57+ T cells (not recorded which) from PBMCs. The receptors here all came from a human donor with aplastic anemia. The CDR3 runs from the conserved cysteine through the conserved F or W. The D gene is left open where the match is weak. Expanded clones are given a class, and other clones once, few, many or no size at all.

>TRBJ2-3|16|.|TRBV10-1|.
TGCGCCAGCAGTGCGTCGAGGGGGGCCAATGCAGATACGCAGTATTTT
CASSASRGANADTQYF
>TRBJ1-4|17|.|TRBV4-3|.
TGCGCCAGCAGCCAAGAGGGCCAGGGCGCCATGAATGAAAAACTGTTTTTT
CASSQEGQGAMNEKLFF
>TRBJ2-7|14|TRBD2|TRBV6-1|many
TGTGCCAGCACGGAGCGGGAGGCCTCCTACGAGCAGTACTTC
CASTEREASYEQYF
>TRBJ2-7|15|TRBD2|TRBV2|many
TGTGCCAGCGGACCACTAGCGGGAGGATCCTACGAGCAGTACTTC
CASGPLAGGSYEQYF
>TRBJ2-3|12|.|TRBV19|.
TGTGCCAGTAGTAGACAGTTCGATACGCAGTATTTT
CASSRQFDTQYF
>TRBJ2-7|16|TRBD2|TRBV29-1|.
TGCAGCGTTGCCCCGGGACTAGCGGGAGGGAGCCACGAGCAGTACTTC
CSVAPGLAGGSHEQYF
>TRBJ2-7|15|TRBD2|TRBV13|many
TGTGCCAGCAGCGCCGGGACTAGCGGCACCTACGAGCAGTACTTC
CASSAGTSGTYEQYF
>TRBJ2-7|14|TRBD1|TRBV19|many
TGTGCCAGTAGTTTACAGGGGCCGACCTACGAGCAGTACTTC
CASSLQGPTYEQYF
>TRBJ2-3|15|.|TRBV9|many
TGTGCCAGCAGCGTAGTGGGGGGAGCAGCAGATACGCAGTATTTT
CASSVVGGAADTQYF
>TRBJ2-7|15|.|TRBV7-8|.
TGTGCCAGCAGCTTAGCCCCGACGGAGACCTACGAGCAGTACTTC
CASSLAPTETYEQYF
>TRBJ1-2|14|.|TRBV10-3|.
TGTGCCATCAGGGGCCAGGGGCTGAACTATGGCTACACCTTC
CAIRGQGLNYGYTF
>TRBJ1-1|14|.|TRBV29-1|few
TGCAGCGTTGGGCAGAACTCCAGGGGCGCTGAAGCTTTCTTT
CSVGQNSRGAEAFF
>TRBJ1-2|16|.|TRBV20-1|many
TGCAGTGCTTCCACCCCGGGCCCGAACGGTTATTATGGCTACACCTTC
CSASTPGPNGYYGYTF
>TRBJ1-2|14|.|TRBV7-9|many
TGTGCCAGCAGCCCCTGGCGCGCACAGGGTGGCTACACCTTC
CASSPWRAQGGYTF
>TRBJ2-3|15|.|TRBV24-1|many
TGTGCCACCAGTGATATGCTAGCTGGGCTGGATACGCAGTATTTT
CATSDMLAGLDTQYF
>TRBJ2-7|14|TRBD1|TRBV15|.
TGTGCCACCAGCATTAGACAGGGAGAATACGAGCAGTACTTC
CATSIRQGEYEQYF
>TRBJ1-1|15|TRBD1|TRBV5-5|.
TGTGCCAGCAGCTTAGGCGGGACAGGATACACTGAAGCTTTCTTT
CASSLGGTGYTEAFF
>TRBJ1-1|18|TRBD1|TRBV5-1|.
TGCGCCAGCAGCCGGAGGCCAACAGGGGACGGTTGGAACACTGAAGCTTTCTTT
CASSRRPTGDGWNTEAFF
>TRBJ2-3|17|TRBD2|TRBV7-2|many
TGTGCCAGATTGGGGGGGAACGTAGCGGGATTCACAGATACGCAGTATTTT
CARLGGNVAGFTDTQYF
>TRBJ2-1|14|TRBD2|TRBV4-2|.
TGTGCCAGCAGCCAAATAGCGGGGGACAATGAGCAGTTCTTC
CASSQIAGDNEQFF
>TRBJ2-5|11|.|TRBV10-3|.
TGTGCCATCAGTGAAGGTGAGACCCAGTACTTC
CAISEGETQYF
>TRBJ2-7|13|TRBD1|TRBV30|.
TGTGCCTCAAGGACAGGGGAGACCTACGAGCAGTACTTC
CASRTGETYEQYF
>TRBJ2-2|12|.|TRBV7-9|few
TGTGCCACCAGCGGCCCGACCGGGGAGCTGTTTTTT
CATSGPTGELFF
>TRBJ2-7|15|.|TRBV7-8|.
TGTGCCAGCAGCGTCGCCCGGACAGCTGGTTACGAGCAGTACTTC
CASSVARTAGYEQYF
>TRBJ1-3|15|.|TRBV7-7|.
TGTGCTAGCAGCCCAGACCGAAGCTCTGGAAACACCATATATTTT
CASSPDRSSGNTIYF
>TRBJ2-5|14|TRBD1|TRBV7-9|.
TGTGCCAGCAGCTTTGAGGGGGCTGGAGAGACCCAGTACTTC
CASSFEGAGETQYF
>TRBJ2-7|17|.|TRBV4-1|many
TGCGCCAGCAGCCGACAACCCCCGGGACTGGTCTCCTACGAGCAGTACTTC
CASSRQPPGLVSYEQYF
>TRBJ2-2|13|TRBD2|TRBV28|.
TGTGCCAGCAGCTCGGGAGGTACCGGGGAGCTGTTTTTT
CASSSGGTGELFF
>TRBJ2-1|13|.|TRBV7-9|many
TGTGCCAGCAGCCCCCCTCTCTACAATGAGCAGTTCTTC
CASSPPLYNEQFF
>TRBJ1-1|17|.|TRBV25-1|many
TGTGCCAGCAGTGAATATACGGGAGGGATAGGGAACACTGAAGCTTTCTTT
CASSEYTGGIGNTEAFF
>TRBJ1-4|11|.|TRBV30|.
TGTGCCTGGAGTGTACCCGATAAACTGTTTTTT
CAWSVPDKLFF
>TRBJ1-2|16|TRBD1|TRBV25-1|.
TGTGCCAGCAGAGCCGGGACAGGGGGAAGTAGCTATGGCTACACCTTC
CASRAGTGGSSYGYTF
>TRBJ1-5|13|.|TRBV7-9|many
TGTGCCAGCAGCTTCGGGCCTAATCAGCCCCAGCATTTT
CASSFGPNQPQHF
>TRBJ1-2|12|.|TRBV11-3|.
TGTGCCAGCAGCTTATCCGGGTTTGGCTACACCTTC
CASSLSGFGYTF
>TRBJ1-5|17|TRBD1|TRBV10-3|.
TGTGCCATCAGTGACCACAAGACAGGGAAGGCCAATCAGCCCCAGCATTTT
CAISDHKTGKANQPQHF
>TRBJ2-4|12|.|TRBV11-3|many
TGTGCCAGCAGCACGCTAGAAAACATTCAGTACTTC
CASSTLENIQYF
>TRBJ1-1|12|.|TRBV4-2|many
TGTGCCAGCGGCCCGGCAAACACTGAAGCTTTCTTT
CASGPANTEAFF
>TRBJ2-7|12|.|TRBV7-9|few
TGTGCCAGCAGCCATGGGTCCTACGAGCAGTACTTC
CASSHGSYEQYF
>TRBJ2-7|15|.|TRBV29-1|.
TGCAGCGTTGAACGCAGTCCCCGGGACAACTACGAGCAGTACTTC
CSVERSPRDNYEQYF
>TRBJ1-2|16|TRBD1|TRBV6-5|many
TGTGCCAGCAGTTACGAGGCAGGGGGCGCCGGCTATGGCTACACCTTC
CASSYEAGGAGYGYTF
>TRBJ2-1|16|.|TRBV27|.
TGTGCCAGCTCTCTTTTCCGGGGCAGCTCCTACAATGAGCAGTTCTTC
CASSLFRGSSYNEQFF
>TRBJ2-2|16|TRBD2|TRBV7-3|many
TGTGCCAGCAGCCCACTAGCGGGAGGGCCTGACGGGGAGCTGTTTTTT
CASSPLAGGPDGELFF
>TRBJ2-7|18|TRBD2|TRBV4-3|.
TGCGCCAGCAGCCAAGAGGAGGTTAGCGGGGGCCTCCCCTACGAGCAGTACTTC
CASSQEEVSGGLPYEQYF
>TRBJ1-1|14|TRBD1|TRBV6-4|.
TGTGCCAGCAGTGAGACAGGGGATCGTGGTGAAGCTTTCTTT
CASSETGDRGEAFF
>TRBJ2-7|15|.|TRBV2|many
TGTGCCAGCAGTGATGGGGGGAGTCTTTTTTACGAGCAGTACTTC
CASSDGGSLFYEQYF